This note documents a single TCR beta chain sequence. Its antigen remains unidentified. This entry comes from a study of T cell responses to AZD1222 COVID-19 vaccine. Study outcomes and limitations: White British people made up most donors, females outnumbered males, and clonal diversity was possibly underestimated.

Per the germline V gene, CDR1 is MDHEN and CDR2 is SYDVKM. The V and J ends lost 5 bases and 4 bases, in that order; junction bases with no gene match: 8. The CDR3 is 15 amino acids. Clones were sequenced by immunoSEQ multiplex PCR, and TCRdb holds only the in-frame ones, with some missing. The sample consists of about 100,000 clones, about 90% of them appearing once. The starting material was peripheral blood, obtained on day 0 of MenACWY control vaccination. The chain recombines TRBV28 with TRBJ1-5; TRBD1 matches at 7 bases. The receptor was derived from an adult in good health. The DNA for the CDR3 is TGTGCCAGCAGTCCCGCCTCAGGGGGGAATCAGCCCCAGCATTTT. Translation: CASSPASGGNQPQHF.